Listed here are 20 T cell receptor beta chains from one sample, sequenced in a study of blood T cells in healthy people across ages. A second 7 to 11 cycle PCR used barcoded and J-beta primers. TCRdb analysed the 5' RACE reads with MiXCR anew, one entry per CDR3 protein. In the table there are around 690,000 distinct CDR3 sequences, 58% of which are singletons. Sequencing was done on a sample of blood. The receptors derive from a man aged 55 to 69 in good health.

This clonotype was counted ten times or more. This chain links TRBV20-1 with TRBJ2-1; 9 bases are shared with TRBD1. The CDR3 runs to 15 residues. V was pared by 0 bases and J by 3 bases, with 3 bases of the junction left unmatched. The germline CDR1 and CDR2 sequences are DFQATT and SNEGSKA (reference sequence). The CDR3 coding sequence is TGCAGTGCTAGAGAGACAGGGGGGAACTACAATGAGCAGTTCTTC. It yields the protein CSARETGGNYNEQFF.

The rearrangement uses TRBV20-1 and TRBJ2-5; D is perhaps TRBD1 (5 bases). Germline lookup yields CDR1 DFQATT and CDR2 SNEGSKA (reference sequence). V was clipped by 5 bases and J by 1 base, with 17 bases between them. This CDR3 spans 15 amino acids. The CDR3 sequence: CSASPPGQGQETQYF. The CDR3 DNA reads TGCAGTGCTTCACCTCCCGGACAAGGCCAAGAGACCCAGTACTTC.

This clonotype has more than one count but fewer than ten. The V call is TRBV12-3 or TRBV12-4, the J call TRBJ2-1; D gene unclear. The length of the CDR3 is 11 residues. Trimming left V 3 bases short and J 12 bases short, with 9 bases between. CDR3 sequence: CASSLVRGQFF. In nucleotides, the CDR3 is TGTGCCAGCAGTTTGGTACGCGGGCAGTTCTTC.

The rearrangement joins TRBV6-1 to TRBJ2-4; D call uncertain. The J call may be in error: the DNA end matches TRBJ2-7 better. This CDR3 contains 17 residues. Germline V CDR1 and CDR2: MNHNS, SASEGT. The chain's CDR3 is CASSESAGFYEIYEQYF. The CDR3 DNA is TGTGCCAGCAGTGAATCGGCAGGATTTTATGAAATCTACGAGCAGTACTTC.

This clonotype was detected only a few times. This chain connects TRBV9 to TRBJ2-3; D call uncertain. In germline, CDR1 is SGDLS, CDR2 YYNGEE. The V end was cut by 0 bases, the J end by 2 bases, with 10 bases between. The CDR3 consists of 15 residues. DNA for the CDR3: TGTGCCAGCAGCGTAGGTAGGACCCTCACAGATACGCAGTATTTT. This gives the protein CASSVGRTLTDTQYF.

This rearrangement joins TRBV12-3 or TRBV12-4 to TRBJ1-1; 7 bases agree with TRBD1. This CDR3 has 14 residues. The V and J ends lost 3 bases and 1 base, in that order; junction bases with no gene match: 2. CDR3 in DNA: TGTGCCAGCAGTTTGGACAGGAAGAACACTGAAGCTTTCTTT. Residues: CASSLDRKNTEAFF.

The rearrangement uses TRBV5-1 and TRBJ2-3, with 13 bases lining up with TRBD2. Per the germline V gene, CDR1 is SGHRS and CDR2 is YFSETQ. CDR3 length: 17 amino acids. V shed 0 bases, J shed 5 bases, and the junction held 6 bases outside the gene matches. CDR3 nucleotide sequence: TGCGCCAGCAGCTTGGTGACTAGCGGGAGGTTATTAGATACGCAGTATTTT. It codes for CASSLVTSGRLLDTQYF.

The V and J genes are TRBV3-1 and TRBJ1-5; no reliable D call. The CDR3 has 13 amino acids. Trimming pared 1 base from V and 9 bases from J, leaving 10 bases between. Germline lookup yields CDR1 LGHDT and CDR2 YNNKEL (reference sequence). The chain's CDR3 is CASSQGSQGPQHF. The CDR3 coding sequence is TGTGCCAGCAGCCAAGGGTCACAAGGGCCCCAGCATTTT.

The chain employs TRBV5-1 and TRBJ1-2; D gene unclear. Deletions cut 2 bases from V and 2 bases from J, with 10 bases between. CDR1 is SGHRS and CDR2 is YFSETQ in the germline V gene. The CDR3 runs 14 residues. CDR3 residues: CASSFEPRNYGYTF. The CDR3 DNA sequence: TGCGCCAGCAGCTTTGAGCCCAGAAACTATGGCTACACCTTC. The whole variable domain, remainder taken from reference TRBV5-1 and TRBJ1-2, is KAGVTQTPRYLIKTRGQQVTLSCSPISGHRSVSWYQQTPGQGLQFLFEYFSETQRNKGNFPGRFSGRQFSNSRSEMNVSTLELGDSALYLCASSFEPRNYGYTFGSGTRLTVV.

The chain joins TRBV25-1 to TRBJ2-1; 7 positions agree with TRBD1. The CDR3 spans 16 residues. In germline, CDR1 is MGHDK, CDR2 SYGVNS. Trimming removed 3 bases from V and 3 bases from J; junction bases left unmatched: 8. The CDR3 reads CASSDSTGNRYNEQFF. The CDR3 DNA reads TGTGCCAGCAGTGATTCGACAGGGAACCGCTACAATGAGCAGTTCTTC.

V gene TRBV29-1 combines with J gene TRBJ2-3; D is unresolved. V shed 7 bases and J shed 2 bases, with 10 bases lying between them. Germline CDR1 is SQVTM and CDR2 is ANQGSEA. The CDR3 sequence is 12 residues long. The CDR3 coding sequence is TGCAGCGCTATGACTCACACAGATACGCAGTATTTT. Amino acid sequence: CSAMTHTDTQYF.

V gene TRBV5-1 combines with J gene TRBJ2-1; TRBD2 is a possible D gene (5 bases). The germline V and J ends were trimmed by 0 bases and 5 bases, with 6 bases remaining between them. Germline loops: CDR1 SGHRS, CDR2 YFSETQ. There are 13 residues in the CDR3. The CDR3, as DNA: TGCGCCAGCAGCTTGGGGGGAGACAATGAGCAGTTCTTC. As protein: CASSLGGDNEQFF.

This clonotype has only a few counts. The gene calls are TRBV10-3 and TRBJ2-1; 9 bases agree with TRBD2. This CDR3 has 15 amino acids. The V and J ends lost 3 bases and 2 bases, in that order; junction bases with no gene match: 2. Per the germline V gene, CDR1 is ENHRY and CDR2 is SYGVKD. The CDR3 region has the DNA TGTGCCATCAGTGACGTAGCGGGGGCCTACAATGAGCAGTTCTTC. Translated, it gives CAISDVAGAYNEQFF.

CDR3 sequence (DNA): TGTGCCAGCAGTTACCAGACGGGGAGTGTGACAGATACGCAGTATTTT. Residues: CASSYQTGSVTDTQYF. The chain has TRBV6-5 and TRBJ2-3; a weak D match, TRBD2 (5 bases). The germline CDR1 and CDR2 sequences are MNHEY and SVGAGI. Trimming removed 2 bases from V and 3 bases from J, with 15 bases in between. The CDR3 loop spans 16 amino acids.

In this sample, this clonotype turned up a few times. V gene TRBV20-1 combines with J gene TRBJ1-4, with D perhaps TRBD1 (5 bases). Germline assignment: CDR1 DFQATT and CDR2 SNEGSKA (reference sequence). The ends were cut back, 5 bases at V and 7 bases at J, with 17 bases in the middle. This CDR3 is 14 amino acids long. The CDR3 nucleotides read TGCAGTGCTGCGGGGAGGGGTGTGGGTGAAAAACTGTTTTTT. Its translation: CSAAGRGVGEKLFF.

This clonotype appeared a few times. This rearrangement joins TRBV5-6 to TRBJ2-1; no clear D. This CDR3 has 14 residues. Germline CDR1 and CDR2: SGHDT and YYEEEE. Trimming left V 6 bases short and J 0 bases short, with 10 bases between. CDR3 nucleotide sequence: TGTGCCAGCACAAGATGGAGCTCCTACAATGAGCAGTTCTTC. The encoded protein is CASTRWSSYNEQFF.

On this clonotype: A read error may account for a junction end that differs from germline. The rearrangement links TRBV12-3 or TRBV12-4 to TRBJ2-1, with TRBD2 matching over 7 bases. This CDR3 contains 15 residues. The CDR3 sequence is CAISSRLAETMRQFF. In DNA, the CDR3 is TGTGCCATCAGTTCCCGGCTAGCGGAAACAATGAGGCAGTTCTTC.

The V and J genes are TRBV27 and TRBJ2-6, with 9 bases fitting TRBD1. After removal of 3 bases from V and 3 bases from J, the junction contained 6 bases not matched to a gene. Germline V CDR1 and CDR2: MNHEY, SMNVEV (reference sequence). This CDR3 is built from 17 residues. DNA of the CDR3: TGTGCCAGCAGTTTGCAGTACAGGGGGCGTGGGGCCAACGTCCTGACTTTC. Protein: CASSLQYRGRGANVLTF.

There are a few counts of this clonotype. The CDR3 DNA sequence: TGTGCCAGCAGCTTTAGCGGGGGGGCCAATCCAGGGACCCAGTACTTC. Its translation is CASSFSGGANPGTQYF. V gene TRBV9 combines with J gene TRBJ2-5, with 11 bases lining up with TRBD2. Germline CDR1 and CDR2: SGDLS and YYNGEE. The V and J ends lost 4 bases and 7 bases, in that order; junction bases with no gene match: 12. The CDR3 has 16 amino acids.

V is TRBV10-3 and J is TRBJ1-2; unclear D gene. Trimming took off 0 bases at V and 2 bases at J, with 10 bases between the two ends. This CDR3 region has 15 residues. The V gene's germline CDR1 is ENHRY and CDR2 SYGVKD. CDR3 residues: CAISESPIPNYGYTF. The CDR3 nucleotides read TGTGCCATCAGTGAGTCGCCGATACCAAACTATGGCTACACCTTC.